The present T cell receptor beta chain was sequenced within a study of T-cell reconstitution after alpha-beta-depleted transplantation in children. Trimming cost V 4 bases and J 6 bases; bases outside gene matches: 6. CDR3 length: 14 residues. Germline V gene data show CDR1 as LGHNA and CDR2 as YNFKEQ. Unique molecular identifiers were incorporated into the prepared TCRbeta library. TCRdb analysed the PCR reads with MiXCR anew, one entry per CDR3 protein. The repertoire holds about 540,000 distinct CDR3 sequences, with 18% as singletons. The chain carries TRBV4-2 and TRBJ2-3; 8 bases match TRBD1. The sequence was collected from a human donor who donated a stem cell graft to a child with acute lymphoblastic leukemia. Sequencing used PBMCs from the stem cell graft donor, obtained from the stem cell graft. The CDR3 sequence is CASSPSTGDDTQYF. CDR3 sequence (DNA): TGTGCCAGCAGCCCATCGACAGGGGACGATACGCAGTATTTT.